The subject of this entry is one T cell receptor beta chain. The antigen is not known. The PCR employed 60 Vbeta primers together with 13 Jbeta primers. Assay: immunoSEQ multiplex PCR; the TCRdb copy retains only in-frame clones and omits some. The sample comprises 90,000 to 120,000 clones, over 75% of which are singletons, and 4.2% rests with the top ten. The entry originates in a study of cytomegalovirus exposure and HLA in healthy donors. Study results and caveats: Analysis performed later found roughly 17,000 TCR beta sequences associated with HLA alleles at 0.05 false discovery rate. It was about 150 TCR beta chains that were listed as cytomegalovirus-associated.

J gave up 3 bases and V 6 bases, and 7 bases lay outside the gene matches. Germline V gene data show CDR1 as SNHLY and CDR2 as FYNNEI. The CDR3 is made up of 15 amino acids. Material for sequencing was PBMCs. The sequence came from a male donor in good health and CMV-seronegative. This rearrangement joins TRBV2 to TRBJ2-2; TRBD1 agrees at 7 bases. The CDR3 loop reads CASRKTGVDTGELFF. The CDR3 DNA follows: TGTGCCAGCAGGAAAACAGGGGTTGACACCGGGGAGCTGTTTTTT.